This passage covers 14 T cell receptor beta chains from one sample sequenced in a study of molecular identifiers for immune sequencing clone quantification. TCRdb itself ran the PCR reads through MiXCR, one entry per CDR3 protein. This sample carries some 320,000 distinct CDR3 sequences, 20% to 25% of them seen once, and the ten largest clones take roughly 0.86%. The material sequenced was naive CD8+ T cells from blood, with Jurkat cell RNA spiked in. Subset noted: FACS-sorted CD8+CD4-CCR7+CD45RA+ naive T cells. The source of these receptors is a human donor in good health. Some libraries in this study had Jurkat cell RNA spiked in.

On this clonotype: Given a much more abundant clone one base away, this may be a read error. In this CDR3 the conserved last residue, phenylalanine or tryptophan, is missing, so a read error is likely. CDR3 bases: TGTGCCAGCAGTTTTATGGGGACAGGGGAGGTAGAGCAGTATCTT. It is translated as CASSFMGTGEVEQYL. The chain has TRBV27 and TRBJ2-3, with 10 bases identical to TRBD1. The CDR3 consists of 15 residues. The V gene end was trimmed by 3 bases and the J gene end by 11 bases; junction bases not matched to a gene: 11. Germline V gene data show CDR1 as MNHEY and CDR2 as SMNVEV (reference sequence).

Concerning this clonotype: A much larger clone sits a single nucleotide away, making a read error possible. This chain links TRBV12-3 or TRBV12-4 with TRBJ1-5; TRBD1 matches at 10 bases. CDR3 length equals 14 residues. CDR3 in DNA: TGTGCCAGCACCGCGGGACAGGGGCCCGTTCCCCTGCATTTT. Translation gives CASTAGQGPVPLHF.

The chain is built from TRBV7-9 and TRBJ2-1, with 9 bases matching TRBD1. CDR3 length: 16 amino acids. With V trimmed by 2 bases and J by 3 bases, 5 bases remained unmatched. Germline lookup yields CDR1 SEHNR and CDR2 FQNEAQ (reference sequence). The CDR3 spells CASSLPGQGIYNEQFF. The CDR3 DNA reads TGTGCCAGCAGCTTACCCGGACAGGGGATCTACAATGAGCAGTTCTTC.

Turning to this clonotype: No conserved phenylalanine or tryptophan ends this CDR3, so it is likely a read error. The V call is TRBV20-1, the J call TRBJ2-7; 9 nucleotides agree with TRBD2. Germline V gene lookup returns CDR1 DFQATT and CDR2 SNEGSKA (reference sequence). V trimming: 5 bases; J trimming: 5 bases; junction bases outside the gene matches: 4. This CDR3 contains 12 residues. The CDR3 DNA reads as TGCAGTGCTCAGGGACTAGCCCACGAGCAGTACCTC. Residues: CSAQGLAHEQYL.

This clonotype was recorded many times. The chain uses TRBV4-1 and TRBJ1-5; a possible D gene is TRBD1 (6 bases). Germline V gene sequence: CDR1 MGHRA, CDR2 YSYEKL. The CDR3 contains 14 residues. The V end was cut by 1 base, the J end by 6 bases, with 10 bases between. This CDR3 reads CASSQVQGSQPQHF. The CDR3 nucleotides are TGCGCCAGCAGCCAAGTACAGGGTAGTCAGCCCCAGCATTTT.

This clonotype was counted ten times or more. The V gene is TRBV27, the J gene TRBJ2-7; D ambiguous. This CDR3 is 14 amino acids long. Looked up from germline, CDR1 is MNHEY and CDR2 is SMNVEV (reference sequence). Trimming left V 5 bases short and J 3 bases short, with 14 bases between. CDR3 DNA: TGTGCCAGCAGTCCTGTGGGCCCAGGCTACGAGCAGTACTTC. This sequence encodes CASSPVGPGYEQYF.

This clonotype was counted at least ten times. The V gene is TRBV7-9, the J gene TRBJ2-3, with a tentative D call TRBD2 (5 bases). The germline V and J ends were trimmed by 5 bases and 5 bases, with 11 bases remaining between them. The germline V gene has CDR1 SEHNR and CDR2 FQNEAQ (reference sequence). The CDR3 loop spans 13 amino acids. The CDR3 nucleotides are TGTGCCAGCAGCCCCCGGGGAAGAGATACGCAGTATTTT. Translating gives CASSPRGRDTQYF. Using reference TRBV7-9 and TRBJ2-3 for the parts outside the CDR3, the full variable domain is DTGVSQNPRHKITKRGQNVTFRCDPISEHNRLYWYRQTLGQGPEFLTYFQNEAQLEKSRLLSDRFSAERPKGSFSTLEIQRTEQGDSAMYLCASSPRGRDTQYFGPGTRLTVL.

At least ten counts were recorded for this clonotype. V and J are TRBV9 and TRBJ2-3; 7 positions match TRBD1. Losses at the gene ends were 4 bases for V and 2 bases for J; bases not matched to a gene: 10. Germline V lookup: CDR1 SGDLS, CDR2 YYNGEE. The CDR3 sequence is 16 residues long. The CDR3: CASSYIYGTDTDTQYF. The DNA of the CDR3 is TGTGCCAGCAGCTACATCTATGGGACAGACACAGATACGCAGTATTTT. Combining the CDR3 with reference TRBV9 and TRBJ2-3 gives the whole variable domain DSGVTQTPKHLITATGQRVTLRCSPRSGDLSVYWYQQSLDQGLQFLIQYYNGEERAKGNILERFSAQQFPDLHSELNLSSLELGDSALYFCASSYIYGTDTDTQYFGPGTRLTVL.

Details on this clonotype: A much larger clone is a single base away; this may be a read error. The V and J genes are TRBV6-5 and TRBJ1-5, with a weak D call TRBD1 (5 bases). Germline values: CDR1 MNHEY, CDR2 SVGAGI. The V and J ends lost 5 bases and 8 bases respectively, with 16 bases between them. CDR3 size: 14 residues. The CDR3 spells CASSATIPQEPQHF. The DNA for the CDR3 is TGTGCCAGCAGTGCCACCATCCCACAGGAGCCCCAGCATTTT.

This clonotype was counted ten times or more. The CDR3 sequence is CSVEGLGTYEQYF. Written as DNA, the CDR3 is TGCAGCGTAGAGGGACTAGGGACCTACGAGCAGTACTTC. This chain links TRBV29-1 with TRBJ2-7, with 8 bases that match TRBD2. Per the germline V gene, CDR1 is SQVTM and CDR2 is ANQGSEA. The length of the CDR3 is 13 residues. J gave up 2 bases and V 6 bases, and 6 bases lay outside the gene matches.

Many counts were recorded for this clonotype. This sequence joins TRBV7-2 and TRBJ2-7; no firm D call. Germline assignment: CDR1 SGHTA and CDR2 FQGNSA. Trimming removed 5 bases from V and 0 bases from J, with 11 bases in between. The CDR3 covers 14 residues. CDR3 sequence reads: CASSPWRTSYEQYF. Here the CDR3 DNA reads TGTGCCAGCAGCCCCTGGCGGACCTCCTACGAGCAGTACTTC.

This clonotype showed up many times. The chain is built from TRBV29-1 and TRBJ2-3; D gene unclear. The V and J ends lost 8 bases and 7 bases respectively, with 22 bases between them. The germline CDR1 and CDR2 sequences are SQVTM and ANQGSEA. The CDR3 is made up of 14 amino acids. The CDR3 reads CSCPTLESPNTQYF. As DNA, the CDR3 is TGCAGCTGCCCGACCCTAGAGAGCCCGAATACGCAGTATTTT.

Ten or more counts support this clonotype. V gene TRBV7-2 combines with J gene TRBJ1-1; D may be TRBD1 (5 bases). This CDR3 has 12 amino acids. V was shortened by 4 bases and J by 5 bases, with 8 bases between the two germline ends. CDR1 is SGHTA and CDR2 is FQGNSA in the germline V gene. CDR3 DNA sequence: TGTGCCAGCAGCTCGTGGGGGACTGAAGCTTTCTTT. It yields the protein CASSSWGTEAFF.

This clonotype is a singleton in its sample. Relative to the germline gene, one junction end is altered; a read error may explain this. The chain employs TRBV6-1 and TRBJ2-7; 10 bases align to TRBD2. CDR3 length: 16 amino acids. Germline V gives CDR1 MNHNS, CDR2 SASEGT. For the CDR3, the DNA is TGTGCCAGCAGTGCCCTGGCTAGCGGGAGCTCCTACGAGCAGCACTTC. Its translation: CASSALASGSSYEQHF.